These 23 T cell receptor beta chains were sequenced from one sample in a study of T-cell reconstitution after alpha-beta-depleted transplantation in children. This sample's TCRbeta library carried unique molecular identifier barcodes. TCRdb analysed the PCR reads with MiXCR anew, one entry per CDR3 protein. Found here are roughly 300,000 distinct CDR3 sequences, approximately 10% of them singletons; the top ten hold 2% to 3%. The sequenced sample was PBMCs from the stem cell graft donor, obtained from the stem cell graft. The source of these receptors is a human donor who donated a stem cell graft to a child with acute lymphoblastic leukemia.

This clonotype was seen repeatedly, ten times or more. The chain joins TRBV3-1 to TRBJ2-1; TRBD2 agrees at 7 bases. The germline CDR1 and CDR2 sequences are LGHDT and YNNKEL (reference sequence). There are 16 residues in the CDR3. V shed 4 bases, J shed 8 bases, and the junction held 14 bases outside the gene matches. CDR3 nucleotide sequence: TGTGCCAGCAGCCCCTATGGAGGGACTATGGGGGATGAGCAGTTCTTC. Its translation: CASSPYGGTMGDEQFF.

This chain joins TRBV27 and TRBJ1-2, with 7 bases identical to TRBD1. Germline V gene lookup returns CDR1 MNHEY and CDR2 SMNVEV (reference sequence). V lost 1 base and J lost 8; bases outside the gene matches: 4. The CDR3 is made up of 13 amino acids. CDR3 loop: CASSLLTGYGYTF. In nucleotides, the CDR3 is TGTGCCAGCAGTTTATTGACAGGGTACGGCTACACCTTC.

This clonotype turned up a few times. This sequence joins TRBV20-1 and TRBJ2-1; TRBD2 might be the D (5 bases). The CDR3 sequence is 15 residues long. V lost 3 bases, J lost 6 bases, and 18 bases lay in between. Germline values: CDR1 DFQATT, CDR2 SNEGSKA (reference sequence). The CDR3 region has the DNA TGCAGTGCTAGGAGTGTCTCTAGGAGCGGCAATGAGCAGTTCTTC. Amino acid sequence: CSARSVSRSGNEQFF.

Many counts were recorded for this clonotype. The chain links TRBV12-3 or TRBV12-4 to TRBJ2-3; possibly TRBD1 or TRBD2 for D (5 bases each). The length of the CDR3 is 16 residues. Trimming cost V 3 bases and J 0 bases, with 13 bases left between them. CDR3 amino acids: CASSFGTGASTDTQYF. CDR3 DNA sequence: TGTGCCAGCAGTTTTGGTACCGGGGCTAGCACAGATACGCAGTATTTT.

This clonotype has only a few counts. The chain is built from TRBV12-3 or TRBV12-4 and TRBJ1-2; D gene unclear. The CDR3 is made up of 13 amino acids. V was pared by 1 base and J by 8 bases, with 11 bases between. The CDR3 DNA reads TGTGCCAGCAGTTTAGACCCAGGTGTAGGCTACACCTTC. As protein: CASSLDPGVGYTF.

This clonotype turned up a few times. CDR3 amino acids: CASSLVPSGGSNQPQHF. The CDR3 coding sequence is TGCGCCAGCAGCTTGGTCCCGTCAGGGGGAAGCAATCAGCCCCAGCATTTT. V and J are TRBV5-1 and TRBJ1-5; TRBD1 matches at 7 bases. The V gene end was trimmed by 0 bases and the J gene end by 1 base; junction bases not matched to a gene: 7. The germline CDR1 and CDR2 sequences are SGHRS and YFSETQ. CDR3 size: 17 residues.

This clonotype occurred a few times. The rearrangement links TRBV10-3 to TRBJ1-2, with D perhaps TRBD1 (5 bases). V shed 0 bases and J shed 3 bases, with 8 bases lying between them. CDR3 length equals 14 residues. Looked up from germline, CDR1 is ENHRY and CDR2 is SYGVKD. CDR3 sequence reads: CAISESLGDYGYTF. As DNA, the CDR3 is TGTGCCATCAGTGAGTCGTTGGGGGACTATGGCTACACCTTC.

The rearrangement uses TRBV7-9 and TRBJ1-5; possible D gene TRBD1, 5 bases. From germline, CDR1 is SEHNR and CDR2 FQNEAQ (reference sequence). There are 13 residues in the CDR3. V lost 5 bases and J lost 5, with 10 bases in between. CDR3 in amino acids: CASSPTEYQPQHF. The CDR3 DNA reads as TGTGCCAGCAGCCCGACAGAGTATCAGCCCCAGCATTTT.

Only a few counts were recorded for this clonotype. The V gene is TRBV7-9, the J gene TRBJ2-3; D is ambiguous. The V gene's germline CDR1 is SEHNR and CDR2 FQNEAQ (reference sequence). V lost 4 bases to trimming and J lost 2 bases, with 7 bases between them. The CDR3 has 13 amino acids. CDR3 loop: CASSSSITDTQYF. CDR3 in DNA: TGTGCCAGCAGCTCGTCCATCACAGATACGCAGTATTTT.

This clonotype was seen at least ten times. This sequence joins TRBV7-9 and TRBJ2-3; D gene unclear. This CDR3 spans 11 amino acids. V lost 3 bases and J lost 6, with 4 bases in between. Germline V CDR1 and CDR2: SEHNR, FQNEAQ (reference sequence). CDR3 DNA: TGTGCCAGCAGCTTGTTGGATACGCAGTATTTT. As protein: CASSLLDTQYF.

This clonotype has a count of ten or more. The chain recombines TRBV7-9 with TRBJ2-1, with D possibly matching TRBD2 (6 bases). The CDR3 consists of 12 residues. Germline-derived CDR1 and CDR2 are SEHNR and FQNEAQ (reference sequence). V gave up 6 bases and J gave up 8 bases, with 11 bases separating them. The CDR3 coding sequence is TGTGCCAGCAGTTCGGGGGTGCATGAGCAGTTCTTC. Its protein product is CASSSGVHEQFF.

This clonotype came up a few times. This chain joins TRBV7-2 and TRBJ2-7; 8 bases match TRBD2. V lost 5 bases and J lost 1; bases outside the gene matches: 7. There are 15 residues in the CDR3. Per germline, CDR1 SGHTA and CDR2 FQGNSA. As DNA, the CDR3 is TGTGCCAGCAGCCAAGGCGGGAGGAATTCCTACGAGCAGTACTTC. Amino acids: CASSQGGRNSYEQYF.

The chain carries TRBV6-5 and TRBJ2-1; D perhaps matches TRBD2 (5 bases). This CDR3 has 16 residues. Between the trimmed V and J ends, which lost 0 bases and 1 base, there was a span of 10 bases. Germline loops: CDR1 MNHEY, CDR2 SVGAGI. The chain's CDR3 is CASSYSGSESYNEQFF. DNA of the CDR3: TGTGCCAGCAGTTACTCTGGGAGTGAGTCCTACAATGAGCAGTTCTTC.

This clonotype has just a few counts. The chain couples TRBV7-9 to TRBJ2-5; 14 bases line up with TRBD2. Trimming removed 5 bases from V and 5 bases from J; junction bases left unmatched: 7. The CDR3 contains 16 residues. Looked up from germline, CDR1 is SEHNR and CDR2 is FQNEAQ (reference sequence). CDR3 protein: CASSQGLAGEEETQYF. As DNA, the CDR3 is TGTGCCAGCAGCCAGGGACTAGCGGGAGAGGAGGAGACCCAGTACTTC.

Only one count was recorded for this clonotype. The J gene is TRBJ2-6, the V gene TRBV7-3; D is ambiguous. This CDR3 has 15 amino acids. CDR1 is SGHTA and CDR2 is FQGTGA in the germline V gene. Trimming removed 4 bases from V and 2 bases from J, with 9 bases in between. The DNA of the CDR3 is TGTGCCAGCAGCTCCCCCCGGGCTGGGGCCAACGTCCTGACTTTC. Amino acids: CASSSPRAGANVLTF.

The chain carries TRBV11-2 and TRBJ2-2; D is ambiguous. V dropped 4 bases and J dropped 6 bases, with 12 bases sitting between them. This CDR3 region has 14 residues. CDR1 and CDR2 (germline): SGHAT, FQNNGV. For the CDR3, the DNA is TGTGCCAGCAGCTCTTACCGCGCCGCCGGGGAGCTGTTTTTT. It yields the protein CASSSYRAAGELFF.

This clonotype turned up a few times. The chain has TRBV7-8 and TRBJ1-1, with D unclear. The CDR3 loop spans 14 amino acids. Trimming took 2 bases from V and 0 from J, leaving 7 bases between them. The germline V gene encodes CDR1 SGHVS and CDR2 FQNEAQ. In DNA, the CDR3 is TGTGCCAGCAGCTTACAGCGATTGAACACTGAAGCTTTCTTT. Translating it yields CASSLQRLNTEAFF. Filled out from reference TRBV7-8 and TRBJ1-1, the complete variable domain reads GAGVSQSPRYKVAKRGQDVALRCDPISGHVSLFWYQQALGQGPEFLTYFQNEAQLDKSGLPSDRFFAERPEGSVSTLKIQRTQQEDSAVYLCASSLQRLNTEAFFGQGTRLTVV.

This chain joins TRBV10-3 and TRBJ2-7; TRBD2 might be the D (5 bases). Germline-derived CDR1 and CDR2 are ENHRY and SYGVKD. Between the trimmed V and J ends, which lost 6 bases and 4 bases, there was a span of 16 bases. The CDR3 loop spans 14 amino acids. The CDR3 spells CAISEGTQNYEQYF. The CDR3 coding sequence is TGTGCCATCAGCGAGGGTACCCAGAATTACGAGCAGTACTTC.

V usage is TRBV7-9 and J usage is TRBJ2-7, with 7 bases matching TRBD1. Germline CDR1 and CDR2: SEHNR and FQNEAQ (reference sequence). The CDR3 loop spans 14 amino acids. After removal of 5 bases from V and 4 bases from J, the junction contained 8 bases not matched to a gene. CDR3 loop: CASSLSDRAYEQYF. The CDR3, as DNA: TGTGCCAGCAGCCTATCCGACAGGGCTTACGAGCAGTACTTC.

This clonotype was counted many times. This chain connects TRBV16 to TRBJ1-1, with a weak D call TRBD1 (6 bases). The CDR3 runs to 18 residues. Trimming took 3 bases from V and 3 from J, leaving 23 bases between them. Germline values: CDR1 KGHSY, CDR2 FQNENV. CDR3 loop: CASSHKYPAYQGHTEAFF. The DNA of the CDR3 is TGTGCCAGCAGCCATAAATATCCAGCGTATCAGGGGCACACTGAAGCTTTCTTT.

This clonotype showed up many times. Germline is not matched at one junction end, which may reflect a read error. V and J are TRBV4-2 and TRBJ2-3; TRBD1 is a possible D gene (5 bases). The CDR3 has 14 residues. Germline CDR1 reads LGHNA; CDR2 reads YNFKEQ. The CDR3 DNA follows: TGCGCCAGCAGCCAAGATCAAGGGGCAGATACGCAGTATTTT. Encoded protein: CASSQDQGADTQYF.

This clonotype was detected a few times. The CDR3 DNA sequence: TGCAGTGCTAGATCCGACCCGAGCTCCTACAATGAGCAGTTCTTC. It yields the protein CSARSDPSSYNEQFF. V usage is TRBV20-1 and J usage is TRBJ2-1, with no clear D. This CDR3 comprises 15 residues. The V end was cut by 2 bases, the J end by 0 bases, with 11 bases between. Germline V gene sequence: CDR1 DFQATT, CDR2 SNEGSKA (reference sequence).

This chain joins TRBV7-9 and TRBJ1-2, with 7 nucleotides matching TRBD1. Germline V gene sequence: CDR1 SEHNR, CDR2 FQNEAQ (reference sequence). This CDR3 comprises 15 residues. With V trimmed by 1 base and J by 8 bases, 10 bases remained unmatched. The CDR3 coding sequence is TGTGCCAGCAGCTTAGAGGCCCGACAGGGAAGGGGCTACACCTTC. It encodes CASSLEARQGRGYTF. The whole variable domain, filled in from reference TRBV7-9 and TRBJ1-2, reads DTGVSQNPRHKITKRGQNVTFRCDPISEHNRLYWYRQTLGQGPEFLTYFQNEAQLEKSRLLSDRFSAERPKGSFSTLEIQRTEQGDSAMYLCASSLEARQGRGYTFGSGTRLTVV.